This paragraph covers one T cell receptor beta chain sequence. In the authors' workflow: Estimated nucleated cell counts came from reference gene primer amplification. TCRdb's table, derived via immunoSEQ multiplex PCR, lists solely in-frame clones and lacks some. The DNA was the basis for D and trimming; V, J and clone size are from that table. The sample lists more than 50,000 clones; 70% to 75% were seen once. The V and J ends lost 1 base and 13 bases, in that order; junction bases with no gene match: 12. The CDR3 consists of 15 residues. Germline V gene sequence: CDR1 SGHNT, CDR2 YENEEA. This entry belongs to a study of blood T cell repertoires in COVID-19. Study context: Samples taken during acute and convalescent COVID-19 were collected in the United States, Italy and Spain. Sample material is recorded as cDNA or gDNA derived from T cells, B-cell-depleted T cells, or PBMCs.

The clonotype was recovered from a woman in her 70s with acute or convalescent COVID-19. The sequenced material came from peripheral blood. V gene TRBV11-3 combines with J gene TRBJ2-1; 8 bases fit TRBD1. DNA of the CDR3: TGTGCCAGCAGCTTAGTGCCGTCCCAGGGGGCCATACAGTTCTTC. Protein: CASSLVPSQGAIQFF.